These 8 T cell receptor beta chains came from one sample sequenced in a study of persistence of HIV-infected CD4 T cells (dated by TCRdb to the early 2020s). The immunoSEQ hsTCRB assay version 4, run in survey mode, was used to sequence TCRbeta repertoires from genomic DNA. As stored in TCRdb, this immuneACCESS dataset retains in-frame rearrangements with V and J assigned. A fraction of the clones does not appear; measured against another copy, unresolved V genes explain less than half of the discrepancy, and the remainder lacks a known reason. The sample table records 30,000 to 45,000 clones; around 80% of these occur just once. 1.6% of the sample lies in the top ten. Their specific antigens are unknown. According to the study, the label for this sample's treatment or condition signals: suppressive antiretroviral therapy. Cells were stimulated with lysates of CMV-infected fibroblasts at 9 to 10 ug/mL. Memory populations depleted of antigen-responding cells were obtained by sorting nonresponding CD40L-negative CD69-negative CD45RO-high memory CD4+ T cells.

This specimen was CD4+ T cells sorted from PBMCs after roughly 20-hour stimulation, taken from a patient who received antiretroviral therapy. The cell subset or site label, as the study defines it: CD40L-CD69- CD45RO-high memory CD4 T cells not responding to CMV lysate. The receptor source for this set is an adult man with HIV who was CMV-seropositive.

The chain joins TRBV15 to TRBJ1-1; D is unresolved. CDR1 is LNHNV and CDR2 is YYDKDF in the germline V gene (reference sequence). Between the trimmed V and J ends, which lost 1 base and 7 bases, there was a span of 13 bases. The CDR3 covers 14 residues. The CDR3 protein is CATSRATGTGEAFF. For the CDR3, the DNA is TGTGCCACCAGCAGAGCGACGGGCACTGGTGAAGCTTTCTTT.

This chain connects TRBV3-1 (or the pseudogene TRBV3-2) to TRBJ1-1; D gene unclear. The CDR3 loop spans 13 amino acids. Trimming stripped 2 bases from V and 0 bases from J, with 4 bases between. Germline CDR1 LGHDT, CDR2 YNNKEL (reference sequence). CDR3 sequence: CASSQMVNTEAFF. The CDR3 nucleotides read TGTGCCAGCAGCCAAATGGTGAACACTGAAGCTTTCTTT.

The genes are TRBV6-5 and TRBJ2-6, with D uncertain. The CDR3 has 14 amino acids. The germline gives CDR1 MNHEY, CDR2 SVGAGI. The germline V and J ends were trimmed by 6 bases and 2 bases, with 8 bases remaining between them. In nucleotides, the CDR3 is TGTGCCAGCAGCCTGCGAACTGGGGCCAACGTCCTGACTTTC. It encodes CASSLRTGANVLTF.

The chain uses TRBV19 and TRBJ2-1, with 8 bases matching TRBD2. The ends lost 6 bases at V and 3 bases at J; junction bases unmatched: 4. Germline lookup yields CDR1 LNHDA and CDR2 SQIVND (reference sequence). The CDR3 is 14 residues long. The CDR3 DNA is TGTGCCAGTAGCCTCAGCGGGGGCTACAATGAGCAGTTCTTC. Its protein product is CASSLSGGYNEQFF.

In this sample, this clone turned up a few times. The CDR3 DNA is TGTGCCACCAGCAGAGACCGACAGAGCTCCTATAATTCACCCCTCCACTTT. It yields the protein CATSRDRQSSYNSPLHF. V usage is TRBV15 and J usage is TRBJ1-6; D is possibly TRBD1 (5 bases). Trimming cost V 0 bases and J 0 bases, with 9 bases left between them. CDR1 is LNHNV and CDR2 is YYDKDF in the germline V gene (reference sequence). The CDR3 loop spans 17 amino acids.

The chain joins TRBV10-1 to TRBJ2-1; 10 bases match TRBD2. V dropped 1 base and J dropped 3; count of bases not matched to a gene: 12. The CDR3 is 19 amino acids. Germline lookup yields CDR1 WNHNN and CDR2 SYGVQD (reference sequence). DNA of the CDR3: TGCGCCAGCAGTGAGTTAGAAAGCGGGGGGGCCTTTGGCTACAATGAGCAGTTCTTC. The encoded protein is CASSELESGGAFGYNEQFF.

The chain has TRBV9 and TRBJ1-3, with D possibly TRBD1 on 6 matching bases. Between the trimmed V and J ends, which lost 6 bases and 0 bases, there was a span of 22 bases. Looked up from germline, CDR1 is SGDLS and CDR2 is YYNGEE. There are 18 residues in the CDR3. The CDR3 sequence: CASTLKPQGLSSGNTIYF. The CDR3 DNA is TGTGCCAGCACCCTTAAACCTCAGGGGCTCAGCTCTGGAAACACCATATATTTT. Looking up the rest from reference TRBV9 and TRBJ1-3 gives the full variable domain: DSGVTQTPKHLITATGQRVTLRCSPRSGDLSVYWYQQSLDQGLQFLIQYYNGEERAKGNILERFSAQQFPDLHSELNLSSLELGDSALYFCASTLKPQGLSSGNTIYFGEGSWLTVV.

The genes are TRBV2 and TRBJ1-2, with D possibly TRBD1 on 5 matching bases. V lost 2 bases and J 4 bases, leaving 17 bases between the germline ends. The length of the CDR3 is 16 residues. The germline V gene encodes CDR1 SNHLY and CDR2 FYNNEI. The CDR3 region is CASSEKLTGGGYGYTF. The DNA for the CDR3 is TGTGCCAGCAGTGAAAAACTTACGGGGGGGGGCTATGGCTACACCTTC.